These 23 T cell receptor beta chains share one sample of origin, sequenced in a study of identical twins. Using its own MiXCR run on the 5' RACE reads, TCRdb lists one record per CDR3 protein. The sample lists approximately 1.8 million distinct CDR3 sequences; roughly a third were seen once. Sequenced material: cord blood. All receptors come from a newborn girl in good health.

This clonotype was counted between two and nine times. This chain uses TRBV2 with TRBJ2-1; 8 positions match TRBD2. The CDR3 is 16 residues long. Germline lookup yields CDR1 SNHLY and CDR2 FYNNEI. V lost 5 bases to trimming and J lost 6 bases; unmatched junction nucleotides: 12. The CDR3 protein is CASSSKRGGGFNEQFF. The DNA of the CDR3 is TGTGCCAGCAGTTCAAAACGGGGGGGCGGATTCAATGAGCAGTTCTTC.

The chain employs TRBV4-1 and TRBJ2-5; 8 bases agree with TRBD1. V gave up 1 base and J gave up 5 bases; unmatched junction bases: 3. Looked up from germline, CDR1 is MGHRA and CDR2 is YSYEKL. CDR3 length equals 14 residues. The CDR3 reads CASSQAQGDETQYF. CDR3 DNA sequence: TGCGCCAGCAGCCAAGCACAGGGGGATGAGACCCAGTACTTC.

This clonotype turned up a few times. This chain links TRBV25-1 with TRBJ2-5; D not resolved. Deletions cut 2 bases from V and 5 bases from J, with 18 bases between. The CDR3 has 16 residues. Germline-derived CDR1 and CDR2 are MGHDK and SYGVNS. CDR3 sequence: CASSEPYLSPSETQYF. For the CDR3, the DNA is TGTGCCAGCAGTGAACCCTACCTCAGTCCGTCGGAGACCCAGTACTTC.

This clonotype was found many times. The chain is built from TRBV6-6 and TRBJ2-5; no clear D. CDR1 is MNHNY, CDR2 SVGAGI, per germline (reference sequence). Trimming shortened V by 0 bases and J by 0 bases, and 5 bases separated the two germline ends. CDR3 size: 14 residues. CDR3 nucleotides: TGTGCCAGCAGTTACTCAGGGTACCAAGAGACCCAGTACTTC. Protein product: CASSYSGYQETQYF.

The V and J genes are TRBV7-9 and TRBJ2-3; 8 bases are a match to TRBD1. Trimming at V came to 5 bases and at J to 2 bases, leaving 12 bases not matched to a gene. CDR1 is SEHNR, CDR2 FQNEAQ, per germline (reference sequence). The CDR3 covers 17 residues. The CDR3 here is CASSDKLGTGSTDTQYF. The CDR3 DNA follows: TGTGCCAGCAGCGATAAGTTAGGGACAGGATCCACAGATACGCAGTATTTT.

The J gene is TRBJ2-7, the V gene TRBV5-6, with D maybe TRBD2 (5 bases). Trimming removed 2 bases from V and 2 bases from J, with 11 bases in between. The CDR3 is 14 amino acids. Germline V gives CDR1 SGHDT, CDR2 YYEEEE. The CDR3 DNA is TGTGCCAGCAGCTTTATACCCGGGACCTACGAGCAGTACTTC. Amino acids: CASSFIPGTYEQYF. The variable domain in full, completed from reference TRBV5-6 and TRBJ2-7, reads DAGVTQSPTHLIKTRGQQVTLRCSPKSGHDTVSWYQQALGQGPQFIFQYYEEEERQRGNFPDRFSGHQFPNYSSELNVNALLLGDSALYLCASSFIPGTYEQYFGPGTRLTVT.

V is TRBV28 and J is TRBJ2-1; weak D call: TRBD1 (5 bases). Trimming cost V 3 bases and J 9 bases, with 12 bases left between them. The CDR3 sequence is 13 residues long. Germline V CDR1 and CDR2: MDHEN, SYDVKM. CDR3 region: CASSLRQLGEQFF. CDR3 nucleotide sequence: TGTGCCAGCAGTTTGAGACAGTTGGGTGAGCAGTTCTTC.

As regards this clonotype: A clone one base away is much larger, so this may be a read error. The rearrangement joins TRBV24-1 to TRBJ2-1; TRBD2 is a possible D gene (5 bases). V gave up 1 base and J gave up 9 bases, with 6 bases separating them. Germline V gene lookup returns CDR1 KGHDR and CDR2 SFDVKD. This CDR3 contains 12 residues. This CDR3 reads CATSDFRGEQFF. Written as DNA, the CDR3 is TGTGCCACCAGTGATTTCCGGGGTGAGCAGTTCTTC.

This clonotype was detected many times. The gene calls are TRBV29-1 and TRBJ2-1; the D gene is possibly TRBD2 (6 bases). The germline CDR1 and CDR2 sequences are SQVTM and ANQGSEA. The CDR3 has 8 amino acids. V dropped 7 bases and J dropped 15 bases, with 10 bases sitting between them. The CDR3 reads CSAGGWFF. The CDR3 bases are TGCAGCGCCGGGGGATGGTTCTTC.

This clonotype was counted between two and nine times. The V and J genes are TRBV28 and TRBJ1-2, with D uncertain. The V gene lost 1 base and the J gene lost 7 bases, with 4 bases spanning the gap. The V gene's germline CDR1 is MDHEN and CDR2 SYDVKM. The CDR3 is made up of 11 amino acids. The CDR3 nucleotides read TGTGCCAGCAGTTTATTACTTGGCTACACCTTC. Translation gives CASSLLLGYTF.

Points on this clonotype: A much bigger clone sits one base away, suggesting this may be a read error. V and J are TRBV25-1 and TRBJ2-1; D ambiguous. Germline V gene sequence: CDR1 MGHDK, CDR2 SYGVNS. This CDR3 has 11 amino acids. The V and J ends lost 5 bases and 11 bases respectively, with 10 bases between them. The CDR3 DNA reads as TGTGCCAGCAGTTTGTCCACTAAGCAGTTCTTC. It codes for CASSLSTKQFF.

The CDR3 DNA sequence: TGCGCCAGCAGTCAATCCATCTATGGCGGGATACAGGACAATGAGCAGTTCTTC. Amino acid sequence: CASSQSIYGGIQDNEQFF. The chain employs TRBV23-1 and TRBJ2-1; possibly TRBD2 for D (6 bases). TRBV23-1 is designated an ORF whose function remains uncertain. The CDR3 has 18 residues. Trimming removed 0 bases from V and 5 bases from J, with 20 bases in between.

This clonotype has only a few counts. The J gene is TRBJ2-6, the V gene TRBV6-2 or TRBV6-3, with 7 bases identical to TRBD1. The CDR3 spans 16 residues. Trimming removed 6 bases from V and 1 base from J; junction bases left unmatched: 6. CDR1 and CDR2 from the germline V gene are MNHEY and SVGEGT. CDR3 nucleotide sequence: TGTGCCAGCAGCCGAGGGGGCTCTTCTGGGGCCAACGTCCTGACTTTC. It encodes CASSRGGSSGANVLTF.

In this sample, this clonotype turned up a few times. The V and J genes are TRBV18 and TRBJ2-1, with 8 positions matching TRBD2. Trimming removed 2 bases from V and 2 bases from J; junction bases left unmatched: 5. This CDR3 has 16 residues. Germline CDR1 KGHSH, CDR2 LQKENI. The chain's CDR3 is CASSPGLAGTYNEQFF. The CDR3 DNA reads as TGTGCCAGCTCACCAGGCCTAGCGGGTACCTACAATGAGCAGTTCTTC.

Regarding this clonotype: The germline gene is not matched at one end of the junction; a read error may be the cause. The rearrangement joins TRBV7-9 to TRBJ1-1; D uncertain. This CDR3 spans 14 amino acids. The germline CDR1 and CDR2 sequences are SEHNR and FQNEAQ (reference sequence). The CDR3 sequence: CATSPRTPNTEAFF. CDR3 nucleotides: TGTGCCACCAGCCCCCGGACCCCCAACACTGAAGCTTTCTTT.

The chain couples TRBV7-9 to TRBJ2-5, with unresolved D. The CDR3 contains 15 residues. With 0 bases removed from V and 0 bases from J, the gap between germline ends came to 8 bases. Germline values: CDR1 SEHNR, CDR2 FQNEAQ (reference sequence). The CDR3 region is CASSLATGHQETQYF. The CDR3 region has the DNA TGTGCCAGCAGCTTAGCTACGGGCCACCAAGAGACCCAGTACTTC.

This clonotype was counted between two and nine times. The gene calls are TRBV28 and TRBJ1-2, with 12 bases aligning to TRBD1. CDR3 length equals 16 residues. Trimming cost V 6 bases and J 3 bases; bases outside gene matches: 8. Germline V CDR1 and CDR2: MDHEN, SYDVKM. CDR3 region: CASSSGTGGADYGYTF. The CDR3 nucleotides are TGTGCCAGCAGCTCCGGGACAGGGGGCGCCGACTATGGCTACACCTTC.

J is TRBJ1-5 and V is TRBV6-2 or TRBV6-3, with D perhaps matching TRBD1 (6 bases). The CDR3 consists of 13 residues. Looked up from germline, CDR1 is MNHEY and CDR2 is SVGEGT. Trimming removed 6 bases from V and 5 bases from J, with 11 bases in between. CDR3 loop: CASRQGSHQPQHF. CDR3 sequence (DNA): TGTGCCAGCAGGCAGGGGTCGCATCAGCCCCAGCATTTT.

This clonotype was detected many times. This sequence joins TRBV29-1 and TRBJ2-7; D could derive from TRBD1 or TRBD2 (6 bases each). V lost 5 bases and J lost 5, with 19 bases in between. The CDR3 extends over 14 amino acids. Germline CDR1 is SQVTM and CDR2 is ANQGSEA. The CDR3 reads CSVCRGQKFDEQYF. The CDR3 DNA reads as TGCAGCGTTTGTCGGGGGCAGAAGTTCGACGAGCAGTACTTC.

The J gene is TRBJ2-4, the V gene TRBV28; 10 bases line up with TRBD2. With 5 bases clipped from V and 14 bases from J, the junction kept 12 bases outside the gene matches. The CDR3 runs to 14 residues. Germline assignment: CDR1 MDHEN and CDR2 SYDVKM. CDR3 nucleotides: TGTGCCAGCAGTCCAGGACTAGCGGAGGGCCAAAAGTACTTC. Its translation is CASSPGLAEGQKYF.

The chain recombines TRBV2 with TRBJ1-4, with D hard to call. Germline assignment: CDR1 SNHLY and CDR2 FYNNEI. CDR3 size: 13 residues. V was shortened by 2 bases and J by 8 bases, with 9 bases between the two germline ends. Here the CDR3 reads CASSEPGTEKLFF. As DNA, the CDR3 is TGTGCCAGCAGTGAACCGGGTACCGAAAAACTGTTTTTT.

This clonotype has just a few counts. The V call is TRBV29-1, the J call TRBJ1-1; the match to TRBD1 covers 9 bases. CDR3 length: 14 amino acids. V gave up 6 bases and J gave up 1 base; unmatched junction bases: 6. CDR1 is SQVTM and CDR2 is ANQGSEA in the germline V gene. The CDR3 protein is CSVGQGGSNTEAFF. The CDR3 DNA sequence: TGCAGCGTGGGACAGGGAGGGTCGAACACTGAAGCTTTCTTT.

This clonotype appeared many times. The V and J genes are TRBV29-1 and TRBJ2-7, with unresolved D. This CDR3 is 13 amino acids long. CDR1 SQVTM and CDR2 ANQGSEA come from the germline V gene. V lost 7 bases, J lost 0 bases, and 13 bases lay in between. The chain's CDR3 is CSAVGLSSYEQYF. CDR3 DNA sequence: TGCAGCGCTGTCGGCTTAAGCTCCTACGAGCAGTACTTC.